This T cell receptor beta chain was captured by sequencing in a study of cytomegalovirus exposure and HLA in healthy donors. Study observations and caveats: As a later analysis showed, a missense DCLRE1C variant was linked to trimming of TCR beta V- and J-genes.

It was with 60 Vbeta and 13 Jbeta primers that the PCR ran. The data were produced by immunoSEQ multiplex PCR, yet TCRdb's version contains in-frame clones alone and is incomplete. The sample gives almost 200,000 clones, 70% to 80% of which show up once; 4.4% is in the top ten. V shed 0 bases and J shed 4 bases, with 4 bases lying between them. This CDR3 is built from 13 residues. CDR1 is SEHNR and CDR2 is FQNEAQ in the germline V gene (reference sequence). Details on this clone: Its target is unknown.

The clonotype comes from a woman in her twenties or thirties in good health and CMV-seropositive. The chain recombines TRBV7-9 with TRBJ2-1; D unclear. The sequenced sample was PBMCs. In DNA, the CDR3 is TGTGCCAGCAGCTTAGCAGCTTACAATGAGCAGTTCTTC. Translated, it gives CASSLAAYNEQFF.